This T cell receptor (beta chain) emerged from a study of CD8 T cells in Susac syndrome (dated by TCRdb to between 2019 and 2020). Concerning the study at large: Among the Susac syndrome patients who were sequenced, clinically active disease was present in over 5 and clinical remission was observed in eight. At the time of blood withdrawal, Susac syndrome patients were either therapy-naive, taking corticosteroids (with some also receiving IVIg), or on IVIg alone. The study used repertoire sequencing to test whether antigen drove CD8+ T cell activation and differentiation in Susac syndrome. Clonality of the CD8+ T cell repertoire was compared between eleven to twelve healthy donors, roughly 14 Susac syndrome patients and under 16 multiple sclerosis patients. What the authors observed across the whole study: CD8+ repertoires in Susac syndrome showed clonal expansion, which was highest in CD8+ TEMRA cells and was greater in clinically active patients than in remitting patients. In the total CD8+ and CD8+ TEMRA repertoires, approximately 16 and five Susac-specific public clones, respectively, were identified. The TCR sequencing and HLA analysis was acknowledged to have included a relatively small number of individuals.

A word on this clonotype: Its antigen is unknown. No qualities accompany the bases; no much larger clone lies one base away.

Peripheral blood CD8+ and CD4+ T cells from healthy donors, Susac syndrome patients and multiple sclerosis patients were profiled by high-throughput TCR beta sequencing. The Susac syndrome patients fulfilled recently defined diagnostic criteria for either definite or probable disease. Bulk CD8+ and CD4+ T cells were purified magnetically by negative isolation, whereas CD8+ TEMRA cells were enriched by FACS. Blood was collected in EDTA tubes and processed within 24 hours, with PBMCs isolated through density gradient centrifugation. PBMCs intended for TCR sequencing were frozen in liquid nitrogen and were later thawed in a 37 degrees C water bath. The sorted or isolated CD4+, CD8+ and CD8+ TEMRA cells reached a purity of at least 90%. RNA was extracted using the RNeasy kit, and roughly 0.45 to 1 microgram was reverse transcribed with random hexamers. The immunoSEQ multiplex PCR assay, covering 54 Vbeta and 13 Jbeta segments, was used to amplify TCR beta CDR3 regions. PCR amplification bias was corrected by using a synthetic template baseline for primer optimization and computational correction. The paper's processing steps were these. Only productive sequences were kept, with reads annotated to V, D and J genes according to IMGT and analyzed in immunoSEQ Analyzer. To calculate clonality, Shannon entropy was normalized by log2 of the number of productive unique sequences and then subtracted from one. For each patient and control, public and private clones were evaluated among the 100 most prevalent clones. A clone was defined as Susac-specific if it was absent from the healthy and MS cohorts, from 950 to 1,300 published viral clones and from other ImmuneACCESS disease sequences. Using fastp trimming at Q25 and MiXCR clonotype assembly, TCRdb reanalyzed the public sequencing data and kept in-frame beta chains. CDR3 protein duplicates are merged, each entry listing the most common genes and DNA. The authors' filters were not applied to this entry. This sample is represented by roughly 130,000 distinct CDR3 sequences; around 94% of them were singletons. The top ten clones comprise about 0.27% of the sample.

V is reduced by 6 bases and J by 6 bases, leaving a spacing of 14 bases between them. Via the germline V gene (reference sequence), CDR1 is DFQATT and CDR2 SNEGSKA. The cysteine opens and the phenylalanine closes a CDR3 of 12 amino acids. Just the 36-base CDR3 DNA is kept, in frame starting at base 1. This TCR was sampled from a human donor with Susac syndrome. Input material: CD8+ T cells from PBMCs. The rearrangement combines TRBV20-1 with TRBJ1-2; TRBD1 is perhaps the D gene, given 5 matching bases. The CDR3 protein sequence reads: CSARGGSHGYTF. In nucleotides, the sequence is TGCAGTGCCCGTGGGGGATCCCATGGCTACACCTTC.